The T cell receptor beta chain under discussion was sequenced for a study of cytomegalovirus exposure and HLA in healthy donors. Overall study context: Some 85 million unique TCRs, all from HLA-typed donors, were included in an early release of the data.

Study outcomes and limitations: Sequencing had likely introduced a cluster of highly shared sequence variants as an artifact. Whilst most TCR sequences proved rare, a subset of public TCRs occurred across many donors.

The length of the CDR3 is 18 residues. Per germline, CDR1 MNHEY and CDR2 SMNVEV (reference sequence). The V gene lost 7 bases and the J gene lost 0 bases, with 22 bases spanning the gap. The PCR was carried out with 60 Vbeta primers and 13 Jbeta primers. The protocol was immunoSEQ multiplex PCR, while the TCRdb copy is restricted to in-frame clones and leaves out a portion. The sample lists 140,000 to 150,000 clones, 60% to 85% occurring once. For this clone: What it binds is not known.

The sequence was obtained from a man between 35 and 55 years old in good health and CMV-seropositive. Specimen: PBMCs. The gene calls are TRBV27 and TRBJ2-1, with D tentatively TRBD1 (6 bases). The DNA for the CDR3 is TGTGCCAGCACTACTCACCGGTCGGCGGACAGCTCCTACAATGAGCAGTTCTTC. It codes for CASTTHRSADSSYNEQFF.